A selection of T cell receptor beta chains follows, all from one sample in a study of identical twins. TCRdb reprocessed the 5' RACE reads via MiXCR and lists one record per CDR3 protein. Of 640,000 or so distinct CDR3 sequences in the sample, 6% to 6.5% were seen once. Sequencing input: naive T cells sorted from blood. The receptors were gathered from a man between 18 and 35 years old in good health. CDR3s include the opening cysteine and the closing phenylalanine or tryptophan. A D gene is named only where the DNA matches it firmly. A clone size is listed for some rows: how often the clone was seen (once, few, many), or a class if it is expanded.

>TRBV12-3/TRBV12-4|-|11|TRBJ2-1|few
TGTGCCAGCGGTCATGGCAATGAGCAGTTCTTC
CASGHGNEQFF
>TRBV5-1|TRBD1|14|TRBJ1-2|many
TGCGCCAGCAGCTCCGGACAGGTCCTCTATGGCTACACCTTC
CASSSGQVLYGYTF
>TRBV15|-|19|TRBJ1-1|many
TGTGCCACCAGCAGAGATCTCGGATGGGGAGAGGAGGGGAACACTGAAGCTTTCTTT
CATSRDLGWGEEGNTEAFF
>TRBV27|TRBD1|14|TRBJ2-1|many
TGTGCCAGCAGTACCTGGGACAGGGTTTTCGAGCAGTTCTTC
CASSTWDRVFEQFF
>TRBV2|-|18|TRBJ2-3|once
TGTGCCAGCACCGACCTACGGTCTCCAGGCCGCGGCACAGATACGCAGTATTTT
CASTDLRSPGRGTDTQYF
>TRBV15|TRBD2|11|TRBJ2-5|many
TGTGCCACCAGTACCAGCGGGGCCCAGTACTTC
CATSTSGAQYF
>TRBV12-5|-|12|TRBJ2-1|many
TGTGCCTCGGCCTGGAGGAACAATGAGCAGTTCTTC
CASAWRNNEQFF
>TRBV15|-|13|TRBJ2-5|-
TGTGCCACCAGCAGAGGGACGCAAGAGACCCAGTACTTC
CATSRGTQETQYF
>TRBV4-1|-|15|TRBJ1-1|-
TGCGCCAGCAGCCACGTTAGGACGGGGAACACTGAAGCTTTCTTT
CASSHVRTGNTEAFF
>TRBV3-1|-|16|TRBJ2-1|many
TGTGCCAGCAGCCCCGGGACGGACCCTTCCTACAATGAGCAGTTCTTC
CASSPGTDPSYNEQFF
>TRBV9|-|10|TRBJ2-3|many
TGTGCCAGCAGCTTCACTCCGCAGTATTTT
CASSFTPQYF
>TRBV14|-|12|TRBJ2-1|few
TGTGCCAGCAGCCAAGATCTAATAATGATGATCTTC
CASSQDLIMMIF
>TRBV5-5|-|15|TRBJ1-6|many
TGTGCCAGCAGCCTGGCGGGGGCGCAAAATTCACCCCTCCACTTT
CASSLAGAQNSPLHF
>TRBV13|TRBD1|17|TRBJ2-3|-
TGTGCCAGCAGCCCCGGGCAGGGGGATTCTAGCACAGATACGCAGTATTTT
CASSPGQGDSSTDTQYF
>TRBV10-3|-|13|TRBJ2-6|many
TGTGCCAACAGAGAGTCCGGGGCCAACGTCCTGACTTTC
CANRESGANVLTF
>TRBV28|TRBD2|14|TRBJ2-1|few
TGTGCCAGCAGTTTAATTGGCGGGAGCGATGAGCAGTTCTTC
CASSLIGGSDEQFF
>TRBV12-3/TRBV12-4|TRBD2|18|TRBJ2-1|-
TGTGCCAGCAGTTTAGTTAGGGGACTAGCGGGAGGAAACAATGAGCAGTTCTTC
CASSLVRGLAGGNNEQFF
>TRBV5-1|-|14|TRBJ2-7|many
TGCGCCAGCAGATCCACCGGGACCCTCTACGAGCAGTACTTC
CASRSTGTLYEQYF
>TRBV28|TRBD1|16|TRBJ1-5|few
TGTGCCAGCAGTTTATTTACAGGGGGAGCATGGCAGCCCCAGCATTTT
CASSLFTGGAWQPQHF
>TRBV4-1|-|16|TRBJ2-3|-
TGCGCCAGCAGCCAAGCGAGGGGACCTAGCACAGATACGCAGTATTTT
CASSQARGPSTDTQYF
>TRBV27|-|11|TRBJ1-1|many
TGTGCCAGCCTGGGGTGGACTGAAGCTTTCTTT
CASLGWTEAFF
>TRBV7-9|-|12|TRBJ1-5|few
TGTGCCAGCAGCTTAGGCCGGGGGCCCCAGCATTTT
CASSLGRGPQHF
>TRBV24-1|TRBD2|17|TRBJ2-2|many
TGTGCCACCAGGGGACTAGCGGGAGGCCTTAACACCGGGGAGCTGTTTTTT
CATRGLAGGLNTGELFF
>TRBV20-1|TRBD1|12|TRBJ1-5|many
TGCAGTGCCGACAGGGGGGATCAGCCCCAGCATTTT
CSADRGDQPQHF
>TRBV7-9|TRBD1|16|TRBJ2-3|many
TGTGCCAGCAGCCGATCCGGACAGGGGCGGACAGATACGCAGTATTTT
CASSRSGQGRTDTQYF
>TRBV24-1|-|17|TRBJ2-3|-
TGTGCCACCAGCGACGACCGGAAACAGGGCAGCACAGATACGCAGTATTTT
CATSDDRKQGSTDTQYF
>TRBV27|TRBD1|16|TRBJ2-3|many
TGTGCCAGCAGTACAAACAGGGGAAGGGGCACAGATACGCAGTATTTT
CASSTNRGRGTDTQYF
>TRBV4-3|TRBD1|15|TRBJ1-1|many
TGCGCCAGCAGCCAGGGTGGACAGGGGATAGCTGAAGCTTTCTTT
CASSQGGQGIAEAFF
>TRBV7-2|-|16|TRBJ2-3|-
TGTGCCAGCAGGGTCGGGGGAGCGCCATTGACAGATACGCAGTATTTT
CASRVGGAPLTDTQYF
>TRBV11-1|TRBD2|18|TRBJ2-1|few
TGTGCCAGCAGCTTTGGAACTAGCGGTAGAGGGCGTTACAATGAGCAGTTCTTC
CASSFGTSGRGRYNEQFF
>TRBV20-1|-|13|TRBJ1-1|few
TGCAGTGCTAGCCCAGGCACTCCCAACCCCCCCGTCTTT
CSASPGTPNPPVF
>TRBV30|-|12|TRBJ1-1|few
TGTGCCTGGAGTAGGGTGGGCACTGAAGCTTTCTTT
CAWSRVGTEAFF
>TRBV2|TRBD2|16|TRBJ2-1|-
TGTGCCACCAGTGATCCTAGCGGGAGGGCCTATCATGAGCAGTTCTTC
CATSDPSGRAYHEQFF
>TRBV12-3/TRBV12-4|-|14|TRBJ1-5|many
TGTGCCAGCAGTGAGACCATGGCGCTTCAGCCCCAGCATTTT
CASSETMALQPQHF
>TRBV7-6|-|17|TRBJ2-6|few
TGTGCCAGCAGCTTCGGCAGACCCAGCTCTGGGGCCAACGTCCTGACTTTC
CASSFGRPSSGANVLTF
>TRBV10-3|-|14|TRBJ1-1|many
TGTGCCATCAAGGGGGAGACTCTGAACACTGAAGCTTTCTTT
CAIKGETLNTEAFF
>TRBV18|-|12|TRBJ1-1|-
TGTGCCAGCTCTGCGGGGGACACTGAAGCTTTCTTT
CASSAGDTEAFF
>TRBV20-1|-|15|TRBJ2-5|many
TGCAGTGCTAGAGTTTTTAGCGGTGGGTCCGAGACCCAGTACTTC
CSARVFSGGSETQYF
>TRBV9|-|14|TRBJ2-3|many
TGTGCCAGCGGGGGGGGCATCGGCACAGATACGCAGTATTTT
CASGGGIGTDTQYF
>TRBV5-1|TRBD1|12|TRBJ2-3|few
TGCGCCAGCAGCTCGGACAGGGGGACGCAGTATTTT
CASSSDRGTQYF
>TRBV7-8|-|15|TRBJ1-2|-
TGTGCCAGCAGCCAGTTTATAGTCGCAACTGATGGCTACACCTTC
CASSQFIVATDGYTF
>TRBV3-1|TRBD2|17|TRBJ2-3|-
TGTGCCAGCAGCCTTCGGACTAGCGGGAGGATCGCAGATACGCAGTATTTT
CASSLRTSGRIADTQYF
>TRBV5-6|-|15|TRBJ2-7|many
TGTGCCAGCAGCGTGGCGTGGGGAGAAATCTACGAGCAGTACTTC
CASSVAWGEIYEQYF
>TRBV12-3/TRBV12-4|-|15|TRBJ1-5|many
TGTGCCAGCAGTCTCCGGGAAAGTCCCTTTCAGCCCCAGCATTTT
CASSLRESPFQPQHF
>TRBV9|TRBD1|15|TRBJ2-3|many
TGTGCCAGCAGCGTTTCGGACAGGGGAACAGATACGCAGTATTTT
CASSVSDRGTDTQYF
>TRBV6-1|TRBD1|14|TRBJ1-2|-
TGTGCCACAAAGGACAGGTTTGGCTGGGCTGGCTACACCTTC
CATKDRFGWAGYTF
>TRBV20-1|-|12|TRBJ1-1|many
TGCAGTGCCGACACTGGGAGAACTGAAGCTTTCTTT
CSADTGRTEAFF
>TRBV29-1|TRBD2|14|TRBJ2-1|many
TGCAGCGTAGCCGGGACTAGCGGAGTCAATGAGCAGTTCTTC
CSVAGTSGVNEQFF
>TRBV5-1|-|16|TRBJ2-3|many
TGCGCCAGCAACCCGGTGGGGACGGCGAGCACAGATACGCAGTATTTT
CASNPVGTASTDTQYF
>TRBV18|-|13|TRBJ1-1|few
TGTGCCAGCTCACCTAGCCAGAACACTGAAGCTTTCTTT
CASSPSQNTEAFF
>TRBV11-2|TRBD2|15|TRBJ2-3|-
TGTGCCAGCAGCTTAGTTGCGGGAGCGGCAGATACGCAGTATTTT
CASSLVAGAADTQYF
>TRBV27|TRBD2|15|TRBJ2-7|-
TGTGCCAGCACCTTAGCGGGAGGGCCTGTCGCCGAGCAGTACTTC
CASTLAGGPVAEQYF
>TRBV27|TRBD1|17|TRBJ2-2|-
TGTGCCAGCAGTTCCCTCCCGCGGGACAGGGTTTGGGGGGAGCTGTTTTTT
CASSSLPRDRVWGELFF
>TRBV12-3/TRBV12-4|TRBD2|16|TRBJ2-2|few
TGTGCCAGCAGTTTATGGACTAGCGGAAATGGAGGGGAGCTGTTTTTT
CASSLWTSGNGGELFF
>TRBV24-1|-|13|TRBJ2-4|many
TGTGCCACCAGTGGAGGAGGGGGATACATTCAGTACTTC
CATSGGGGYIQYF
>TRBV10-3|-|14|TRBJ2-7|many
TGTGCCATCAGTGAGTCGGATCGACCCTACGAGCAGTACTTC
CAISESDRPYEQYF
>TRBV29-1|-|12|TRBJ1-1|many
TGCAGCGTTGAGAGGGGGGACACTGAAGCTTTCTTT
CSVERGDTEAFF